Sequencing of this T cell receptor beta chain was carried out in a study of T cells in localized non-small cell lung cancer. Profiled with immunoSEQ multiplex PCR; TCRdb holds only in-frame clones, not every one. This repertoire shows roughly 20,000 clones, about 88% found once; its top ten account for 2% to 3%. CDR1 is KGHSH, CDR2 LQKENI, per germline. The CDR3 is 15 residues long. V lost 3 bases to trimming and J lost 1 base; unmatched junction nucleotides: 5. Specimen: peripheral blood, collected before any cancer treatment. This chain uses TRBV18 with TRBJ1-1, with TRBD1 matching over 7 bases. This receptor was obtained from a man between 35 and 75 years old with stage I lung adenocarcinoma. The CDR3 sequence: CASSPRDSRNTEAFF. CDR3 nucleotides: TGTGCCAGCTCACCCCGGGACAGCAGGAACACTGAAGCTTTCTTT.